The 20 T cell receptor beta chains listed next were all sequenced from one sample in a study of shared clonotypes between healthy human individuals. Profiled with immunoSEQ multiplex PCR; TCRdb holds only in-frame clones, not every one. The table shows roughly 2,000,000 clones, with 85% to 95% occurring only once. Positive CCR7 selection of CD45RO-negative cells yielded the naive CD8 cells, and terminally differentiated effector memory CD45RA+ cells were excluded. The specimen sequenced was naive CD8+ T cells sorted from blood. These receptors originate from a man between 18 and 35 years old in good health.

Note on this clone: This CDR3 is also generated by other DNA sequences in the sample. The V call is TRBV28, the J call TRBJ2-5; 8 nucleotides match TRBD2. The germline V gene encodes CDR1 MDHEN and CDR2 SYDVKM. The CDR3 spans 15 residues. Unmatched junction bases numbered 10, after V lost 5 bases and J lost 5 bases. The DNA for the CDR3 is TGTGCCAGCAGTCCAGGGACGGGGGGGCTCGAGACCCAGTACTTC. Translation: CASSPGTGGLETQYF.

The rearrangement joins TRBV2 to TRBJ2-1, with TRBD1 as a possible D gene (5 bases). The CDR3 loop spans 13 amino acids. CDR1 is SNHLY and CDR2 is FYNNEI in the germline V gene. Trimming pared 4 bases from V and 5 bases from J, leaving 9 bases between. In nucleotides, the CDR3 is TGTGCCAGCAGTGTTTTCAGGGACAATGAGCAGTTCTTC. Protein product: CASSVFRDNEQFF.

About this clone itself: Distinct nucleotide sequences in the sample also encode this CDR3. The chain's CDR3 is CASSSRQDSYEQYF. The CDR3, as DNA: TGTGCCAGCAGCTCAAGACAGGACTCCTACGAGCAGTACTTC. The chain recombines TRBV11-2 with TRBJ2-7, with D perhaps matching TRBD1 (6 bases). Germline V gene sequence: CDR1 SGHAT, CDR2 FQNNGV. Between the trimmed V and J ends, which lost 4 bases and 0 bases, there was a span of 10 bases. This CDR3 is built from 14 residues.

V gene TRBV11-2 combines with J gene TRBJ2-3; 8 nucleotides align to TRBD2. The CDR3 is made up of 16 amino acids. V dropped 2 bases and J dropped 2; count of bases not matched to a gene: 6. CDR1 is SGHAT and CDR2 is FQNNGV in the germline V gene. CDR3 amino acids: CASSLQIAGITDTQYF. CDR3 in DNA: TGTGCCAGCAGCTTACAAATAGCGGGAATCACAGATACGCAGTATTTT.

DNA for the CDR3: TGTGCCTGGAGCTACGGGACTAGCGGCTCTGAGCAGTTCTTC. This encodes CAWSYGTSGSEQFF. This chain connects TRBV30 to TRBJ2-1, with 11 nucleotides matching TRBD2. J lost 9 bases, V lost 3 bases, and 7 bases had no gene match. This CDR3 is built from 14 residues. Germline CDR1 and CDR2: GTSNPN and SVGIG (reference sequence).

The chain is built from TRBV19 and TRBJ2-3; D uncertain. Germline V gene sequence: CDR1 LNHDA, CDR2 SQIVND (reference sequence). The CDR3 is 13 residues long. Trimming pared 5 bases from V and 5 bases from J, leaving 11 bases between. The CDR3 is CASSRASGDTQYF. CDR3 in DNA: TGTGCCAGTAGTCGGGCTTCGGGAGATACGCAGTATTTT.

The chain combines TRBV7-8 with TRBJ2-1; 15 bases match TRBD2. Per germline, CDR1 SGHVS and CDR2 FQNEAQ. The length of the CDR3 is 16 residues. With V trimmed by 5 bases and J by 7 bases, 6 bases remained unmatched. CDR3: CASSQWTSGRGNEQFF. CDR3 nucleotides: TGTGCCAGCAGCCAGTGGACTAGCGGGAGGGGAAATGAGCAGTTCTTC. Supplemented by reference TRBV7-8 and TRBJ2-1, the full variable domain reads GAGVSQSPRYKVAKRGQDVALRCDPISGHVSLFWYQQALGQGPEFLTYFQNEAQLDKSGLPSDRFFAERPEGSVSTLKIQRTQQEDSAVYLCASSQWTSGRGNEQFFGPGTRLTVL.

This chain uses TRBV6-5 with TRBJ2-7; no clear D gene. Germline V lookup: CDR1 MNHEY, CDR2 SVGAGI. The germline V and J ends were trimmed by 8 bases and 0 bases, with 5 bases remaining between them. CDR3 size: 11 residues. This CDR3 is CASGTSYEQYF. CDR3 sequence (DNA): TGTGCCAGCGGCACCTCCTACGAGCAGTACTTC.

CDR3 region: CAWSDTGGNTGELFF. CDR3 nucleotides: TGTGCCTGGAGCGATACAGGGGGCAACACCGGGGAGCTGTTTTTT. The chain combines TRBV30 with TRBJ2-2, with 9 bases matching TRBD1. This CDR3 region has 15 residues. Germline V gene lookup returns CDR1 GTSNPN and CDR2 SVGIG (reference sequence). V lost 3 bases and J lost 2; bases outside the gene matches: 4.

V and J are TRBV7-9 and TRBJ2-1; 8 bases are shared with TRBD1. The CDR3 is 16 residues long. Trimming took 4 bases from V and 2 from J; bases not matched to a gene: 7. CDR1 is SEHNR and CDR2 is FQNEAQ in the germline V gene (reference sequence). For the CDR3, the DNA is TGTGCCAGCAGCTCCGAGGCGACAGGGGCCTACAATGAGCAGTTCTTC. This sequence encodes CASSSEATGAYNEQFF.

This chain uses TRBV5-8 with TRBJ1-3; TRBD1 matches 7 bases. This CDR3 contains 14 residues. The germline V gene encodes CDR1 SGHTS and CDR2 YDEGEE. Losses at the gene ends were 3 bases for V and 3 bases for J; bases not matched to a gene: 3. The CDR3 bases are TGTGCCAGCAGCTACCGGGACAGTGGAAACACCATATATTTT. Its protein product is CASSYRDSGNTIYF.

This chain links TRBV7-9 with TRBJ1-5, with 7 positions matching TRBD1. Germline V CDR1 and CDR2: SEHNR, FQNEAQ (reference sequence). The CDR3 has 13 amino acids. The ends lost 7 bases at V and 5 bases at J; junction bases unmatched: 5. CDR3 residues: CASTGDSHQPQHF. Here the CDR3 DNA reads TGTGCCAGCACAGGGGACAGCCATCAGCCCCAGCATTTT.

The chain combines TRBV11-3 with TRBJ2-7, with 7 bases aligning to TRBD1. Germline assignment: CDR1 SGHNT and CDR2 YENEEA. Losses at the gene ends were 5 bases for V and 3 bases for J; bases not matched to a gene: 13. The CDR3 runs 16 residues. CDR3 protein: CASSHPGQEEFYEQYF. The CDR3 DNA follows: TGTGCCAGCAGCCACCCCGGACAGGAGGAATTCTACGAGCAGTACTTC.

The chain links TRBV2 to TRBJ1-4; unclear D gene. The V gene's germline CDR1 is SNHLY and CDR2 FYNNEI. V lost 6 bases, J lost 7 bases, and 12 bases lay in between. This CDR3 is 13 amino acids long. The CDR3 DNA reads as TGTGCCAGCAGCCAATATGGCGGTGAAAAACTGTTTTTT. As protein: CASSQYGGEKLFF. Together with reference TRBV2 and TRBJ1-4, the CDR3 gives the full variable domain: EPEVTQTPSHQVTQMGQEVILRCVPISNHLYFYWYRQILGQKVEFLVSFYNNEISEKSEIFDDQFSVERPDGSNFTLKIRSTKLEDSAMYFCASSQYGGEKLFFGSGTQLSVL.

The V call is TRBV6-1, the J call TRBJ2-2; a weak D match, TRBD1 (6 bases). Germline lookup yields CDR1 MNHNS and CDR2 SASEGT. Trimming stripped 3 bases from V and 0 bases from J, with 11 bases between. The CDR3 loop spans 16 amino acids. The CDR3 bases are TGTGCCAGCAGTGATTTGGCAGGGGCGAACACCGGGGAGCTGTTTTTT. This sequence encodes CASSDLAGANTGELFF.

The sample holds one count of this clone. V gene TRBV11-2 combines with J gene TRBJ2-7; D gene ambiguous. V gave up 8 bases and J gave up 3 bases, with 17 bases separating them. Germline V CDR1 and CDR2: SGHAT, FQNNGV. The CDR3 is 14 residues long. CDR3 sequence: CASAGLDRDYEQYF. The CDR3 DNA reads as TGTGCCAGCGCCGGGTTAGATAGGGACTACGAGCAGTACTTC.

This clone was counted a single time. The V and J genes are TRBV7-9 and TRBJ2-4; TRBD1 matches at 9 bases. Per germline, CDR1 SEHNR and CDR2 FQNEAQ (reference sequence). J lost 6 bases, V lost 2 bases, and 2 bases had no gene match. The CDR3 is 14 amino acids. The CDR3 DNA is TGTGCCAGCAGCTTAAAGGACAGGGGAAACATTCAGTACTTC. It translates to CASSLKDRGNIQYF. Drawing the rest from reference TRBV7-9 and TRBJ2-4, the complete variable domain is DTGVSQNPRHKITKRGQNVTFRCDPISEHNRLYWYRQTLGQGPEFLTYFQNEAQLEKSRLLSDRFSAERPKGSFSTLEIQRTEQGDSAMYLCASSLKDRGNIQYFGAGTRLSVL.

The chain has TRBV7-2 and TRBJ2-4, with 9 bases aligning to TRBD2. In germline, CDR1 is SGHTA, CDR2 FQGNSA. There are 18 residues in the CDR3. V dropped 5 bases and J dropped 7; count of bases not matched to a gene: 18. In DNA form, the CDR3 reads TGTGCCAGCAGCACCGCCGGGACTAGCAACTCCATAGGGAACATTCAGTACTTC. Its translation is CASSTAGTSNSIGNIQYF.

V is TRBV12-1 and J is TRBJ2-7; the DNA was not used to check the table's D call, TRBD1. TRBV12-1 is a pseudogene. The CDR3 is made up of 16 amino acids. The CDR3 sequence: CASSSKRDRASYEQYF. CDR3 bases: TGTGCCAGCAGCTCCAAGCGGGACAGGGCCTCCTACGAGCAGTACTTC.

The chain couples TRBV10-3 to TRBJ1-5; no clear D. The germline V and J ends were trimmed by 3 bases and 7 bases, with 10 bases remaining between them. There are 13 residues in the CDR3. Germline CDR1 is ENHRY and CDR2 is SYGVKD. This chain's CDR3 is CAISDSLEQPQHF. The CDR3 bases are TGTGCCATCAGTGACTCCTTGGAGCAGCCCCAGCATTTT.